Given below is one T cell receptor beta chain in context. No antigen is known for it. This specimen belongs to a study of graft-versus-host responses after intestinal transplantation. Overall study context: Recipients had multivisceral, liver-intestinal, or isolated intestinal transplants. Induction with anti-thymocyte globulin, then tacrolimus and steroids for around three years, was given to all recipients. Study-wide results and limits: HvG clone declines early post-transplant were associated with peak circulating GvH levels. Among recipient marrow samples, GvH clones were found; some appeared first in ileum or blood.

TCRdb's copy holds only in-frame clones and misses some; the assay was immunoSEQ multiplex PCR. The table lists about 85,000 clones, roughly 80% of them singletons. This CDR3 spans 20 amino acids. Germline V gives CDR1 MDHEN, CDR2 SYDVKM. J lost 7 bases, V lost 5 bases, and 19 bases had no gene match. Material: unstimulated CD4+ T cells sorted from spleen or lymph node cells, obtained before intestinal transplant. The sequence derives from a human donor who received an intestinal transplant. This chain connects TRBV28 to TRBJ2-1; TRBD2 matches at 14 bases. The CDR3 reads CASSPRYGLAGGRDGNEQFF. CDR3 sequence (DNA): TGTGCCAGCAGTCCTAGGTATGGACTAGCGGGGGGCCGGGATGGAAATGAGCAGTTCTTC.